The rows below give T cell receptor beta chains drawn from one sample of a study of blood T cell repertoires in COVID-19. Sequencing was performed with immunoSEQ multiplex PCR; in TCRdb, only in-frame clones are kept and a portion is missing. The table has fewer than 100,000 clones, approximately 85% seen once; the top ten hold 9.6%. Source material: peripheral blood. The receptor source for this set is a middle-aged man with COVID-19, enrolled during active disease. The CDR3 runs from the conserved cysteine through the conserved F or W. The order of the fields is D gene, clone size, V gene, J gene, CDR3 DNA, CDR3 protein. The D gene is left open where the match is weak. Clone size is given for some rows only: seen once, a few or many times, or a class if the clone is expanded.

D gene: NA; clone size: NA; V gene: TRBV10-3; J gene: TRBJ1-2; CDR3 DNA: TGTGCCATCAGTCTTACAGGGCCCTATGGCTACACCTTC; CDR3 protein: CAISLTGPYGYTF
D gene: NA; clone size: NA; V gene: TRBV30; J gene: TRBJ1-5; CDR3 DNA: TGTGCCTGGAGCGGGGACAATAGCAATCAGCCCCAGCATTTT; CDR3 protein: CAWSGDNSNQPQHF
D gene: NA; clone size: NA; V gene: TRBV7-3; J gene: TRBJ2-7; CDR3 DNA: TGTGCCAGCAGCTTAGAAGGGGCTGGGGACGAGCAGTACTTC; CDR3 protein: CASSLEGAGDEQYF
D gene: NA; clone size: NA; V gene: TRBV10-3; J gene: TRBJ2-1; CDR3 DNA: TGTGCCATCAGTGACTCCGGGACTTCCCACAATGAGCAGTTCTTC; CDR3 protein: CAISDSGTSHNEQFF
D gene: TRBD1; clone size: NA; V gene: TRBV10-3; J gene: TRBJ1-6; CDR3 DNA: TGTGCCATCAGTGGTGGAGACAGGGTCAGGTCACCCCTCCACTTT; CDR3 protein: CAISGGDRVRSPLHF
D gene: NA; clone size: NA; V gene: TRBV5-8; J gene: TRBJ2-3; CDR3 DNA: TGTGCCAGCAGCTTGGTTGAGCGGCGGAACACAGATACGCAGTATTTT; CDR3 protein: CASSLVERRNTDTQYF
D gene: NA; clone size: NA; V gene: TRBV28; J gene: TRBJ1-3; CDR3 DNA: TGTGCCAGCCGCCGTAGGGGGTCTGGAAACACCATATATTTT; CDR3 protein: CASRRRGSGNTIYF
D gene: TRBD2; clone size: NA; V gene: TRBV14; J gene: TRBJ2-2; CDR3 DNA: TGTGCCAGCAGCCACCGCGGGGGGAGCGGGGAGCTGTTTTTT; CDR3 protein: CASSHRGGSGELFF
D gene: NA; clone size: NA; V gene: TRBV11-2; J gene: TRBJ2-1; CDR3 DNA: TGTGCCAGCAGCTTCGGGTACAATGAGCAGTTCTTC; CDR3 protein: CASSFGYNEQFF
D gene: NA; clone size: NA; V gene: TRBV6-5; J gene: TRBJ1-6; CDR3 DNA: TGTGCCAGCAGTAGCGACAGTCATTCACCCCTCCACTTT; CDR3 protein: CASSSDSHSPLHF
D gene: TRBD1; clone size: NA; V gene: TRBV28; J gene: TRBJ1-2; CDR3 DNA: TGTGCCAGCACCACCGACAGGGAATATGGCTACACCTTC; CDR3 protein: CASTTDREYGYTF
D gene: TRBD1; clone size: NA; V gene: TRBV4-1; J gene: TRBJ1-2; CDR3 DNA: TGCGCCAGCAGCCCCGAAGACCGGGACAGCTATGGCTACACCTTC; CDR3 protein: CASSPEDRDSYGYTF
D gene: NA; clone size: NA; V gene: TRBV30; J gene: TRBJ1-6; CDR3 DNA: TGTGCCTGGAGTATTGCTACAGCTTATTCACCCCTCCACTTT; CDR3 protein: CAWSIATAYSPLHF
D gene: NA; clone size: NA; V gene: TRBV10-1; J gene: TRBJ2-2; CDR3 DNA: TGCGCCAGCAGCCGGGGGAACACCGGGGAGCTGTTTTTT; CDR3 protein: CASSRGNTGELFF
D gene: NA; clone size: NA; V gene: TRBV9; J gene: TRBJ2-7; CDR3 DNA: TGTGCCAGCAGCGTATACCCCAGCGCCAACGAGCAGTACTTC; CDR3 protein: CASSVYPSANEQYF
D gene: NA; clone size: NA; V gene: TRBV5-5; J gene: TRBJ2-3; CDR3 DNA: TGTGCCAGCAGCTTGCGGTACACAGATACGCAGTATTTT; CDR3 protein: CASSLRYTDTQYF
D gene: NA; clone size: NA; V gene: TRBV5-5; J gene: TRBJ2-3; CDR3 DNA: TGTGCCAGCACCCCGTGGGGAGGCACAGATACGCAGTATTTT; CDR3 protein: CASTPWGGTDTQYF
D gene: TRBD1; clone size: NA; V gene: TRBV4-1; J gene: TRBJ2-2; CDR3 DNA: TGCGCCAGCAGCCACGGACAGGGTAGGAAGGGCGGGGAGCTGTTTTTT; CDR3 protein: CASSHGQGRKGGELFF
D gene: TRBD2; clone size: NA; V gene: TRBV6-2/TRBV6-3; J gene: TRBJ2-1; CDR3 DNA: TGTGCCAGCAGTCTAGCGGGGAATGAGCAGTTCTTC; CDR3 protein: CASSLAGNEQFF
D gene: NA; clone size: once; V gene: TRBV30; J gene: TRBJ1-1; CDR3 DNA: TGTGCCTGGAGTCCTACAGCAAACACTGAAGCTTTCTTT; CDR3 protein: CAWSPTANTEAFF
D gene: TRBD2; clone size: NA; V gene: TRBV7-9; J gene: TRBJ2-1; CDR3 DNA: TGTGCCAGCTCCAGCGGGAGTAGCTCCTACAATGAGCAGTTCTTC; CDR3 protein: CASSSGSSSYNEQFF
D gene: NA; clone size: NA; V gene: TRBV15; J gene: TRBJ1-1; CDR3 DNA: TGTGCCACCAGCGGCGGGCTTGACACTGAAGCTTTCTTT; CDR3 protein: CATSGGLDTEAFF
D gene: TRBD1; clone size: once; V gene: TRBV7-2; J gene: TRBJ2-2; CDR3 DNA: TGTGCCAGCAGCCAATTGGGACAGGGGCCCGGGGAGCTGTTTTTT; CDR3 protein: CASSQLGQGPGELFF
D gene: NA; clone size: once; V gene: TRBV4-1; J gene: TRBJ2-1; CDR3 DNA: TGCGCCAGCAGCCAATCCCGGTTAGGTGGAGGAAACAATGAGCAGTTCTTC; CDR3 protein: CASSQSRLGGGNNEQFF
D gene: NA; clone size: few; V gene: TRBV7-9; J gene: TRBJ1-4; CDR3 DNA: TGTGCCAGCAGCTTTGGAGGGAATAATGAAAAACTGTTTTTT; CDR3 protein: CASSFGGNNEKLFF
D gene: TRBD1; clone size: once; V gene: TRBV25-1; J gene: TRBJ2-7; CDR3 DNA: TGTGCCAGCAGTGGCGGGACAGGTATCCACGAGCAGTACTTC; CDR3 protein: CASSGGTGIHEQYF
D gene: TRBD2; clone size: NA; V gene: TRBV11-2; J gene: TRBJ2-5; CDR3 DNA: TGTGCCAGCAGCTCCCCGATTAAGACTAGCGGGACCCAAGAGACCCAGTACTTC; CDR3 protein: CASSSPIKTSGTQETQYF
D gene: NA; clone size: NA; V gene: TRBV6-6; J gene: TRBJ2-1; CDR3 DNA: TGTGCCAGCAGTTACTCGAAACAGGGTGCGGATGAGCAGTTCTTC; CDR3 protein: CASSYSKQGADEQFF
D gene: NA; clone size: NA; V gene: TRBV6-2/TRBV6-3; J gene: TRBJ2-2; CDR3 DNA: TGTGCCAGCAGTTACGGAGGGGGCGCAGGCACCGGGGAGCTGTTTTTT; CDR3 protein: CASSYGGGAGTGELFF
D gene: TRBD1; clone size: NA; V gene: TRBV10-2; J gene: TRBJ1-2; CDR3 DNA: TGCGCCAGCAGTGAGTCACAGGGGGGGAATGGCTACACCTTC; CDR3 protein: CASSESQGGNGYTF
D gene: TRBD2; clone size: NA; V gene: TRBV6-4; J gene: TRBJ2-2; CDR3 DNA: TGTGCCAGCAGTGTAGCGGGAGGTACCGGGGAGCTGTTTTTT; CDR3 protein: CASSVAGGTGELFF
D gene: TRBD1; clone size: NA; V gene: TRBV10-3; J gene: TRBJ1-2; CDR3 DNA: TGTGCCATCAGGACGACAGGGCATGGCTACACCTTC; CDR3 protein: CAIRTTGHGYTF
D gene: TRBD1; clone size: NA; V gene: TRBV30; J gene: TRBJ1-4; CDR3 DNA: TGTGCCTGGAGTGGTGGGACAGCCACTGCAACTAATGAAAAACTGTTTTTT; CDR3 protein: CAWSGGTATATNEKLFF
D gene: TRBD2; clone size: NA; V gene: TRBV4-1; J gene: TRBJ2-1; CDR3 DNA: TGCGCCAGCAGCCGAGCAGGACTAGCCAACAATGAGCAGTTCTTC; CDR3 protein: CASSRAGLANNEQFF
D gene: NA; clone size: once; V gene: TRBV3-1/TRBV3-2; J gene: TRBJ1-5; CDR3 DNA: TGTGCCAGCACCCGGGGGGTAGGGCAGCCCCAGCATTTT; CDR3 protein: CASTRGVGQPQHF
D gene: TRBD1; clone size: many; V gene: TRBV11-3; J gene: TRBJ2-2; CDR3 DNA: TGTGCCAGCAGCCCCGGGACAGTAAACACCGGGGAGCTGTTTTTT; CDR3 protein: CASSPGTVNTGELFF
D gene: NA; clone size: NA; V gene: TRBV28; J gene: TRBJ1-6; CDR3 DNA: TGTGCCAGCAGTTCCCATGGCAGGGTGGCATCACCCCTCCACTTT; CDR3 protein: CASSSHGRVASPLHF
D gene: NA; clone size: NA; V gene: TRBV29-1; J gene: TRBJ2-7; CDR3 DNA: TGCAGCGTTGCCGGGGGAGAGGGGTCCTACGAGCAGTACTTC; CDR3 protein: CSVAGGEGSYEQYF
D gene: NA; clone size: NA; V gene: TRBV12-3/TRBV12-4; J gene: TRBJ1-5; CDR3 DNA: TGTGCCAGCAGTTTGAGGGTCAATCAGCCCCAGCATTTT; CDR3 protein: CASSLRVNQPQHF
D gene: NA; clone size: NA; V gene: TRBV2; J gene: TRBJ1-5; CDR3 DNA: TGTGCCAGCAGTCAGCCCCAGGGTATTAGCAATCAGCCCCAGCATTTT; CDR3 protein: CASSQPQGISNQPQHF
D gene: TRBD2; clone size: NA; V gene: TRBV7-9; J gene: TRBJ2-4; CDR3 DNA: TGTGCCAGCAGCTTAGCAACCGGACTAGGAGACATTCAGTACTTC; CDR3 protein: CASSLATGLGDIQYF
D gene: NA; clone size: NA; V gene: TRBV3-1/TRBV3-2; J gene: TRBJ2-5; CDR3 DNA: TGTGCCAGCAGCCAAAGCGGGCATCAGACCCAGTACTTC; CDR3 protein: CASSQSGHQTQYF
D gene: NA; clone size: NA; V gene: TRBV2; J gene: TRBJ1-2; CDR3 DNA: TGTGCCAGCAGCACCGGAACAGGGAACTATGGCTACACCTTC; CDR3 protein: CASSTGTGNYGYTF
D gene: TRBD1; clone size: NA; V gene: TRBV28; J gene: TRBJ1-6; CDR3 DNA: TGTGCCACTGACAGGGCGGTTAATTCACCCCTCCACTTT; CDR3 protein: CATDRAVNSPLHF
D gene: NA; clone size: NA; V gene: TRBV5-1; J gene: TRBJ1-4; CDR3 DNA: TGCGCCAGCAGTCAGGTCCCAACTAATGAAAAACTGTTTTTT; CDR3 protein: CASSQVPTNEKLFF
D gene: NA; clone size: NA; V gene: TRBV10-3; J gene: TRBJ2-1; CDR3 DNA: TGTGCCATCAGTGAGGGGGGCAGGAAGGGAGATGAGCAGTTCTTC; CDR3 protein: CAISEGGRKGDEQFF
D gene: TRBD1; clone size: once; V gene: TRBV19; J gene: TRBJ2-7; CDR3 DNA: TGTGCCAGTAGTATGGACAGGGGGGCCTACGAGCAGTACTTC; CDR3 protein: CASSMDRGAYEQYF